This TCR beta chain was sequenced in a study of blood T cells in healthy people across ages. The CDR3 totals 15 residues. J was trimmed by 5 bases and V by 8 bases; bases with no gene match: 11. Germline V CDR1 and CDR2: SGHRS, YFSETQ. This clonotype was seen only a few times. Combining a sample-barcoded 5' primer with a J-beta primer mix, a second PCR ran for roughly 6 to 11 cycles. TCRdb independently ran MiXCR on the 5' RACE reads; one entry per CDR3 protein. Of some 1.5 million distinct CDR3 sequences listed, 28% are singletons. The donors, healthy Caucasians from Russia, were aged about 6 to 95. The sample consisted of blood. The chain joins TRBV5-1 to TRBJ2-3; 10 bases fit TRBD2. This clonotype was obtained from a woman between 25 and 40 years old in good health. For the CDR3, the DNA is TGCGCCAGTAGTAAGCGGGAGGGCCTGGAAGATACGCAGTATTTT. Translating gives CASSKREGLEDTQYF.